These 23 T cell receptor beta chains were sequenced from one sample in a study of vaccination and CD4 T cells after COVID-19. For these receptors, no antigen is known. An Oncomine TCR Beta short-read assay was used to sequence the DNA from cultured CD4+ T cells. TCRdb redid the calling of the PCR reads with MiXCR, one entry per CDR3 protein. The top ten clones hold approximately 22% of a sample with 7,000 or so distinct CDR3 sequences, about 66% of them seen once. Regarding treatment: roughly 10-day PBMC culture with coronavirus spike peptide pools or control peptides (ViraFEST assay). The material sequenced was CD4+ T cells from blood, cultured in vitro. These receptors all stem from a human donor who had recovered from COVID-19.

This clonotype is large. The rearrangement joins TRBV5-1 to TRBJ1-1; D possibly corresponds to TRBD1 (5 bases). The CDR3 is 16 amino acids. Trimming removed 4 bases from V and 1 base from J, with 17 bases in between. Germline assignment: CDR1 SGHRS and CDR2 YFSETQ. This chain's CDR3 is CASSPQGVGTNTEAFF. The CDR3 nucleotides read TGCGCCAGCAGCCCTCAGGGTGTGGGGACGAACACTGAAGCTTTCTTT.

The gene calls are TRBV15 and TRBJ1-5; 8 nucleotides line up with TRBD1. CDR3 length: 17 residues. The germline V gene has CDR1 LNHNV and CDR2 YYDKDF (reference sequence). J gave up 4 bases and V 5 bases, and 13 bases lay outside the gene matches. CDR3 in DNA: TGTGCCACCAGCCAGAAGGTGGGGACAGGAGATAATCAGCCCCAGCATTTT. Its translation is CATSQKVGTGDNQPQHF.

CDR3: CASNNGGSGYTF. The DNA of the CDR3 is TGTGCCAGCAACAACGGGGGTTCTGGCTACACCTTC. The chain is built from TRBV6-1 and TRBJ1-2, with a weak D call TRBD1 (5 bases). The CDR3 runs to 12 residues. Germline V lookup: CDR1 MNHNS, CDR2 SASEGT. V was trimmed by 7 bases and J by 7 bases, leaving 13 bases between them.

A few counts support this clonotype. The V and J genes are TRBV7-3 and TRBJ2-3; TRBD2 matches at 7 bases. Trimming removed 1 base from V and 2 bases from J; junction bases left unmatched: 6. Germline assignment: CDR1 SGHTA and CDR2 FQGTGA. CDR3 length equals 16 residues. The DNA for the CDR3 is TGTGCCAGCAGCTTAAATGGGGGAGGGGCCACAGATACGCAGTATTTT. The encoded protein is CASSLNGGGATDTQYF.

V gene TRBV7-3 combines with J gene TRBJ2-3, with D perhaps assigned TRBD1 or TRBD2 (7 bases each). This CDR3 spans 12 amino acids. The V gene lost 4 bases and the J gene lost 12 bases, with 14 bases spanning the gap. Germline values: CDR1 SGHTA, CDR2 FQGTGA. The CDR3 DNA reads as TGTGCCAGCAGCTCCAGGGGGGGGGAACAGTATTTT. It specifies CASSSRGGEQYF.

The chain recombines TRBV20-1 with TRBJ1-4, with D unclear. From germline, CDR1 is DFQATT and CDR2 SNEGSKA (reference sequence). The V gene lost 3 bases and the J gene lost 7 bases, with 15 bases spanning the gap. The CDR3 has 14 residues. CDR3 sequence: CSASRPPTGEKLFF. The DNA of the CDR3 is TGCAGTGCTAGTCGGCCCCCGACCGGTGAAAAACTGTTTTTT.

The genes are TRBV19 and TRBJ1-6; TRBD1 might be the D (6 bases). V gave up 6 bases and J gave up 2 bases, with 8 bases separating them. The CDR3 length is 14 residues. Germline assignment: CDR1 LNHDA and CDR2 SQIVND (reference sequence). The CDR3 is CASSAGAYNSPLHF. The CDR3 DNA reads as TGTGCCAGTAGCGCAGGGGCCTATAATTCACCCCTCCACTTT.

V is TRBV28 and J is TRBJ2-7; D is undetermined. The germline CDR1 and CDR2 sequences are MDHEN and SYDVKM. The CDR3 runs 13 residues. Trimming took off 2 bases at V and 3 bases at J, with 8 bases between the two ends. CDR3: CASSLRQDYEQYF. In DNA, the CDR3 is TGTGCCAGCAGTTTACGGCAGGACTACGAGCAGTACTTC.

This chain connects TRBV24-1 to TRBJ2-2, with 15 bases that match TRBD2. The CDR3 is made up of 20 amino acids. Germline trimming cut 2 bases from V and 0 bases from J; bases unmatched to any gene: 6. Germline V gives CDR1 KGHDR, CDR2 SFDVKD. Here the CDR3 reads CATSDWGLAGGRANTGELFF. In DNA form, the CDR3 reads TGTGCCACCAGTGATTGGGGACTAGCGGGAGGTCGCGCGAACACCGGGGAGCTGTTTTTT.

J is TRBJ1-2 and V is TRBV20-1; a weak D match, TRBD1 (5 bases). Germline CDR1 and CDR2: DFQATT and SNEGSKA (reference sequence). The CDR3 is 14 amino acids. The ends were cut back, 3 bases at V and 0 bases at J, with 11 bases in the middle. The CDR3 coding sequence is TGCAGTGCTAGGGGAGGGGATGCTAACTATGGCTACACCTTC. This gives the protein CSARGGDANYGYTF.

The chain uses TRBV20-1 and TRBJ2-7, with 10 bases identical to TRBD1. Trimming at V came to 3 bases and at J to 4 bases, leaving 6 bases not matched to a gene. CDR3 length: 14 amino acids. The germline V gene encodes CDR1 DFQATT and CDR2 SNEGSKA (reference sequence). This CDR3 reads CSARAGQGFYEQYF. CDR3 coding DNA: TGCAGTGCTAGGGCGGGACAGGGGTTTTACGAGCAGTACTTC.

The chain recombines TRBV5-1 with TRBJ2-5; D remains unclear. The length of the CDR3 is 14 residues. CDR1 and CDR2 from the germline V gene are SGHRS and YFSETQ. With 1 base removed from V and 2 bases from J, the gap between germline ends came to 9 bases. Here the CDR3 DNA reads TGCGCCAGCAGCTTGACACCAGGACAAGAGACCCAGTACTTC. Translating gives CASSLTPGQETQYF.

This clonotype appeared once. The chain combines TRBV11-2 with TRBJ2-2; D gene ambiguous. The V gene lost 5 bases and the J gene lost 0 bases, with 7 bases spanning the gap. From germline, CDR1 is SGHAT and CDR2 FQNNGV. CDR3 length: 14 amino acids. The CDR3 sequence: CASSDGPNTGELFF. The CDR3 nucleotides are TGTGCCAGCAGCGACGGCCCGAACACCGGGGAGCTGTTTTTT.

V is TRBV6-5 and J is TRBJ2-3; D gene uncertain. This CDR3 has 12 amino acids. The germline V gene encodes CDR1 MNHEY and CDR2 SVGAGI. Trimming stripped 0 bases from V and 5 bases from J, with 3 bases between. The CDR3 DNA follows: TGTGCCAGCAGTTACTCTGGAGATACGCAGTATTTT. It specifies CASSYSGDTQYF.

The chain recombines TRBV5-1 with TRBJ1-1; the D is unclear. Germline CDR1 and CDR2: SGHRS and YFSETQ. Between the trimmed V and J ends, which lost 0 bases and 5 bases, there was a span of 11 bases. CDR3 length: 14 amino acids. The CDR3 loop reads CASSLVPVGTEAFF. The CDR3 coding sequence is TGCGCCAGCAGCTTGGTCCCAGTAGGGACTGAAGCTTTCTTT. Together with reference TRBV5-1 and TRBJ1-1, the CDR3 gives the full variable domain: KAGVTQTPRYLIKTRGQQVTLSCSPISGHRSVSWYQQTPGQGLQFLFEYFSETQRNKGNFPGRFSGRQFSNSRSEMNVSTLELGDSALYLCASSLVPVGTEAFFGQGTRLTVV.

By sample fraction, this clonotype is large. The chain joins TRBV29-1 to TRBJ2-2, with unresolved D. V lost 4 bases and J 5 bases, leaving 17 bases between the germline ends. Germline CDR1 and CDR2: SQVTM and ANQGSEA. CDR3 length equals 15 residues. The CDR3 DNA reads TGCAGCGTTGCCGCCCTGAGGTCCTCAACCGGGGAGCTGTTTTTT. It yields the protein CSVAALRSSTGELFF.

The chain joins TRBV6-1 to TRBJ2-3; D might be TRBD1 (6 bases). Trimming removed 5 bases at V and 1 base at J, with 10 bases between. The CDR3 sequence is 14 residues long. Germline CDR1 is MNHNS and CDR2 is SASEGT. The CDR3: CASSQGHGTDTQYF. As DNA, the CDR3 is TGTGCCAGCAGTCAGGGACACGGCACAGATACGCAGTATTTT.

V is TRBV19 and J is TRBJ1-5; D unclear. Germline V CDR1 and CDR2: LNHDA, SQIVND (reference sequence). With 3 bases removed from V and 0 bases from J, the gap between germline ends came to 12 bases. This CDR3 contains 16 residues. The CDR3 DNA is TGTGCCAGTAGTATTCGAGGAGAGTATAGCAATCAGCCCCAGCATTTT. Translating it yields CASSIRGEYSNQPQHF.

J is TRBJ1-2 and V is TRBV20-1; TRBD1 agrees at 8 bases. V was pared by 4 bases and J by 4 bases, with 8 bases of the junction left unmatched. Germline V lookup: CDR1 DFQATT, CDR2 SNEGSKA (reference sequence). The CDR3 extends over 14 amino acids. The CDR3 sequence is CSATPGQASYGYTF. CDR3 DNA sequence: TGCAGTGCTACTCCGGGACAGGCCTCCTATGGCTACACCTTC.

V is TRBV2 and J is TRBJ2-5; either TRBD1 or TRBD2 may supply D (6 bases each). The germline gives CDR1 SNHLY, CDR2 FYNNEI. The CDR3 has 15 amino acids. Trimming left V 7 bases short and J 5 bases short, with 20 bases between. The CDR3 reads CASIDRSGAGETQYF. In nucleotides, the CDR3 is TGTGCCAGCATCGACCGGTCGGGGGCGGGGGAGACCCAGTACTTC.

The V call is TRBV20-1, the J call TRBJ1-6, with D possibly being TRBD1 (6 bases). The CDR3 loop spans 16 amino acids. Germline CDR1 and CDR2: DFQATT and SNEGSKA (reference sequence). The germline V and J ends were trimmed by 3 bases and 1 base, with 13 bases remaining between them. DNA for the CDR3: TGCAGTGCTAGGGGTGACAGGATGTCCTATAATTCACCCCTCCACTTT. Translation: CSARGDRMSYNSPLHF.

The chain is built from TRBV5-6 and TRBJ1-6; D uncertain. The ends were cut back, 0 bases at V and 9 bases at J, with 4 bases in the middle. The CDR3 is 12 amino acids. Germline V CDR1 and CDR2: SGHDT, YYEEEE. CDR3 coding DNA: TGTGCCAGCAGCTTGGGTGGTTCACCCCTCCACTTT. Protein: CASSLGGSPLHF.

CDR3 DNA sequence: TGCAGTGCTCGGGGGGGTGCGATAGACAGAAGTAGCAATCAGCCCCAGCATTTT. Amino acids: CSARGGAIDRSSNQPQHF. The J gene is TRBJ1-5, the V gene TRBV20-1; tentative D call: TRBD1 (5 bases). V dropped 5 bases and J dropped 0 bases, with 23 bases sitting between them. Per the germline V gene, CDR1 is DFQATT and CDR2 is SNEGSKA (reference sequence). The CDR3 extends over 18 amino acids.